This TCR beta chain was captured in a study of radiotherapy plus CTLA-4 blockade in lung cancer. Generated by immunoSEQ multiplex PCR, the TCRdb table keeps only in-frame clones and is missing some. The sample includes about 28,000 clones, around 85% seen only once; the top ten take roughly 7.5%. Trimming removed 0 bases at V and 5 bases at J, with 17 bases between. Germline V gene sequence: CDR1 MGHRA, CDR2 YSYEKL. This CDR3 has 17 amino acids. The rearrangement links TRBV4-1 to TRBJ1-3; no clear D. Here the sequenced sample was peripheral blood, taken from a patient treated with radiotherapy plus ipilimumab. This receptor was identified in a human donor with non-small cell lung cancer who had stable disease on radiotherapy plus ipilimumab. CDR3 region: CASSQDFAGGRRNTIYF. Here the CDR3 DNA reads TGCGCCAGCAGCCAAGATTTCGCCGGCGGCCGCCGAAACACCATATATTTT.